Below are 7 T cell receptor beta chains sequenced from a single sample in a study of blood T cell repertoires in COVID-19. Assay used: immunoSEQ multiplex PCR; TCRdb lists only in-frame clones, some missing. Seen here are under 150,000 clones, 65% to 85% observed once, and the top ten hold more than 3.5%. What was sequenced was peripheral blood. These TCRs come from a woman in her sixties with acute or convalescent COVID-19.

The rearrangement links TRBV19 to TRBJ2-5, with TRBD2 matching over 7 bases. The V and J ends lost 8 bases and 2 bases, in that order; junction bases with no gene match: 5. Germline-derived CDR1 and CDR2 are LNHDA and SQIVND (reference sequence). This CDR3 region has 13 residues. DNA for the CDR3: TGTGCCAGTTCTAGCGGCCGTCAAGAGACCCAGTACTTC. It translates to CASSSGRQETQYF.

V usage is TRBV21-1 and J usage is TRBJ1-4. TRBV21-1 is described as a pseudogene. The CDR3 length is 17 residues. The CDR3 DNA sequence: TGTGCCAGCAGCAAAGTAGAGGAAAAAACAACTAATGAAAAACTGTTTTTT. Amino acid sequence: CASSKVEEKTTNEKLFF.

The chain joins TRBV7-2 to TRBJ2-2; D not certain. This CDR3 has 15 residues. The V gene lost 1 base and the J gene lost 7 bases, with 13 bases spanning the gap. Germline CDR1 SGHTA, CDR2 FQGNSA. This CDR3 reads CASSLVAVSFGELFF. CDR3 in DNA: TGTGCCAGCAGCTTAGTCGCGGTTTCTTTCGGGGAGCTGTTTTTT. Variable domain in full (rest from reference TRBV7-2 and TRBJ2-2): GAGVSQSPSNKVTEKGKDVELRCDPISGHTALYWYRQSLGQGLEFLIYFQGNSAPDKSGLPSDRFSAERTGGSVSTLTIQRTQQEDSAVYLCASSLVAVSFGELFFGEGSRLTVL.

This clone was seen just once. This rearrangement joins TRBV6-4 to TRBJ2-3; TRBD2 aligns across 7 bases. CDR3 length: 15 amino acids. Germline V gives CDR1 MRHNA, CDR2 SNTAGT. The V segment lost 7 bases and the J segment 3 bases; nucleotides outside the gene matches: 10. In nucleotides, the CDR3 is TGTGCCAGCACCCCGACTAGCTCTTTTACAGATACGCAGTATTTT. It is translated as CASTPTSSFTDTQYF.

The V call is TRBV29-1, the J call TRBJ2-3; D gene ambiguous. Germline CDR1 and CDR2: SQVTM and ANQGSEA. The length of the CDR3 is 14 residues. V lost 5 bases to trimming and J lost 0 bases, with 12 bases between them. The CDR3 region has the DNA TGCAGCGTTTCTCCCCAGACTAGCACAGATACGCAGTATTTT. Protein product: CSVSPQTSTDTQYF.

J is TRBJ1-5 and V is TRBV6-5, with 7 bases matching TRBD1. The CDR3 spans 15 residues. J gave up 7 bases and V 6 bases, and 12 bases lay outside the gene matches. Germline CDR1 MNHEY, CDR2 SVGAGI. CDR3 coding DNA: TGTGCCAGCAGAAGGGACGCCCAAGGGGGCCAGCCCCAGCATTTT. Translated: CASRRDAQGGQPQHF.

The chain joins TRBV2 to TRBJ1-2; 9 nucleotides agree with TRBD1. Unmatched junction bases numbered 5, after V lost 7 bases and J lost 2 bases. There are 14 residues in the CDR3. From germline, CDR1 is SNHLY and CDR2 FYNNEI. In DNA form, the CDR3 reads TGTGCCAGCAACCTACAGGGGGCGAACTATGGCTACACCTTC. Protein sequence: CASNLQGANYGYTF. The whole variable domain, remainder taken from reference TRBV2 and TRBJ1-2, is EPEVTQTPSHQVTQMGQEVILRCVPISNHLYFYWYRQILGQKVEFLVSFYNNEISEKSEIFDDQFSVERPDGSNFTLKIRSTKLEDSAMYFCASNLQGANYGYTFGSGTRLTVV.